The rows below give T cell receptor beta chains drawn from one sample of a study of immune heterogeneity within non-small cell lung tumors. In TCRdb, the multiplex PCR reads were re-called with MiXCR into one record per CDR3 protein. The table includes about 21,000 distinct CDR3 sequences, around 26% detected once. The specimen sequenced was lung tumor tissue. The receptor source for this set is a man in his forties with non-small cell lung cancer. Each CDR3 is given without its conserved first and last residue.

V	J	CDR3
TRBV20-1	TRBJ1-1	SAKDRGPAF
TRBV9	TRBJ2-5	ASSVGTGGGETQY
TRBV6-2/TRBV6-3	TRBJ2-1	ASNKAGGGFYEQF
TRBV27	TRBJ1-6	ASSLYRANSPLH
TRBV6-1	TRBJ2-7	ASSYADEQY
TRBV2	TRBJ2-5	ATSAQETQY
TRBV7-2	TRBJ2-4	ASSSLGNIHY
TRBV10-3	TRBJ2-3	AISEVDNTDTQY
TRBV4-1	TRBJ2-3	ASSQDLNRFTDTQY
TRBV4-3	TRBJ2-6	ASSQAGVGANVLT
TRBV11-2	TRBJ2-3	ASLARSDTQY